Listed here are 6 T cell receptor beta chains from one sample, sequenced in a study of response to subunit inactivated influenza vaccine. Each CDR3 protein gets one entry after TCRdb re-called the RT-PCR reads with MiXCR. The table records some 520,000 distinct CDR3 sequences, 16% of them present only once. Source: CD4+ T cells sorted from PBMCs, taken roughly 24 months after vaccination. Receptors originate from a man aged 50 to 69 who received an inactivated influenza vaccine.

The V call is TRBV15, the J call TRBJ2-2; 8 positions agree with TRBD2. Unmatched junction bases numbered 4, after V lost 8 bases and J lost 5 bases. The CDR3 totals 13 residues. From germline, CDR1 is LNHNV and CDR2 YYDKDF (reference sequence). This chain's CDR3 is CATAPGGTGELFF. CDR3 nucleotide sequence: TGTGCCACCGCGCCGGGAGGGACCGGGGAGCTGTTTTTT.

This clonotype was observed a handful of times. This chain uses TRBV12-3 or TRBV12-4 with TRBJ1-5; a possible D gene is TRBD1 (6 bases). V lost 5 bases and J 0 bases, leaving 14 bases between the germline ends. CDR3 size: 16 residues. The CDR3: CASSLQGEGSNQPQHF. The CDR3 DNA follows: TGTGCCAGCAGTCTACAGGGCGAGGGTAGCAATCAGCCCCAGCATTTT.

This chain links TRBV12-3 or TRBV12-4 with TRBJ2-7, with 8 bases lining up with TRBD1. The CDR3 is 14 amino acids. V trimming: 6 bases; J trimming: 3 bases; junction bases outside the gene matches: 7. CDR3 amino acids: CASRVGTGLYEQYF. The CDR3 region has the DNA TGTGCCAGCAGGGTAGGGACAGGTCTCTACGAGCAGTACTTC.

Written as DNA, the CDR3 is TGTGCCAGCAGCTCGGACAGGGCGCAACGCGGCTACACCTTC. Translating gives CASSSDRAQRGYTF. This chain links TRBV7-2 with TRBJ1-2, with 8 bases matching TRBD1. Per the germline V gene, CDR1 is SGHTA and CDR2 is FQGNSA. There are 14 residues in the CDR3. Unmatched junction bases numbered 9, after V lost 4 bases and J lost 8 bases.

This clonotype has just a few counts. The chain recombines TRBV20-1 with TRBJ1-1; maybe TRBD1 (5 bases). V was shortened by 2 bases and J by 4 bases, with 17 bases between the two germline ends. Germline V lookup: CDR1 DFQATT, CDR2 SNEGSKA (reference sequence). This CDR3 contains 15 residues. The CDR3 nucleotides read TGCAGTGCTAGAAGGGGTGCAGGGTCAGGCACTGAAGCTTTCTTT. It translates to CSARRGAGSGTEAFF.

V and J are TRBV9 and TRBJ2-1; D not resolved. V dropped 1 base and J dropped 5 bases, with 13 bases sitting between them. The CDR3 loop spans 15 amino acids. Germline CDR1 and CDR2: SGDLS and YYNGEE. As DNA, the CDR3 is TGTGCCAGCAGCGTATTGAGCGCGGCAAACAATGAGCAGTTCTTC. It codes for CASSVLSAANNEQFF. Variable domain in full (rest from reference TRBV9 and TRBJ2-1): DSGVTQTPKHLITATGQRVTLRCSPRSGDLSVYWYQQSLDQGLQFLIQYYNGEERAKGNILERFSAQQFPDLHSELNLSSLELGDSALYFCASSVLSAANNEQFFGPGTRLTVL.